This T cell receptor (beta chain) was obtained from a study of blood T cell repertoires in COVID-19. The table came from immunoSEQ multiplex PCR; TCRdb's copy has only in-frame clones and leaves some out. There are 35,000 to 45,000 clones in the sample; approximately 80% occur only once, and around two fifths lies in the top ten. The CDR3 is made up of 14 amino acids. Germline V gives CDR1 MNHEY, CDR2 SVGAGI. The V and J ends lost 8 bases and 4 bases respectively, with 17 bases between them. Sequenced sample: peripheral blood. The chain uses TRBV6-5 and TRBJ1-2, with a tentative D call TRBD1 (6 bases). This clonotype was sampled from a human donor in a cohort sampled during active or convalescent COVID-19. The donor label of this sample is uncertain. The CDR3 nucleotides are TGTGCCAGCTGCCAGGGGCCAGGGGCCTATGGCTACACCTTC. This translates into CASCQGPGAYGYTF.